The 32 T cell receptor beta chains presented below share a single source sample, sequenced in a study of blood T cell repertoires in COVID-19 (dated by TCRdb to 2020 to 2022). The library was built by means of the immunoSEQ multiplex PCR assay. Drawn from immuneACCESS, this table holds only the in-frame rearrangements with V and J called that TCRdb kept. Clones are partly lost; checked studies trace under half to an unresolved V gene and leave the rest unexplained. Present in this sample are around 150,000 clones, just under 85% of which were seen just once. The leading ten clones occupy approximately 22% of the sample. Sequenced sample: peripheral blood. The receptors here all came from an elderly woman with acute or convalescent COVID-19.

The CDR3 loop is CASSFGTSGYEQYF. In nucleotides, the CDR3 is TGTGCCAGCAGCTTCGGGACTAGCGGCTACGAGCAGTACTTC. This chain uses TRBV7-2 with TRBJ2-7; 11 bases agree with TRBD2. This CDR3 is 14 amino acids long. The germline gives CDR1 SGHTA, CDR2 FQGNSA. V shed 3 bases, J shed 3 bases, and the junction held 1 base outside the gene matches.

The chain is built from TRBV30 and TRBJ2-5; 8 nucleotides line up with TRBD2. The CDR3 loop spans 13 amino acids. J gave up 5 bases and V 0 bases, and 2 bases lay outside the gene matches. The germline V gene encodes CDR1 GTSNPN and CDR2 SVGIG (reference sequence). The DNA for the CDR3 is TGTGCCTGGAGTGTTAGCGGGATGGAGACCCAGTACTTC. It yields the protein CAWSVSGMETQYF.

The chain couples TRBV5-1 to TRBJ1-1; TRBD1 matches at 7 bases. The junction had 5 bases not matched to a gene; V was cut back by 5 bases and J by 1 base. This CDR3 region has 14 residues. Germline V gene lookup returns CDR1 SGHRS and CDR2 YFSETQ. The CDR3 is CASSSGGGNTEAFF. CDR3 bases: TGCGCCAGCAGTTCAGGGGGAGGGAACACTGAAGCTTTCTTT. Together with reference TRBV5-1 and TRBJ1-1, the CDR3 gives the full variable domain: KAGVTQTPRYLIKTRGQQVTLSCSPISGHRSVSWYQQTPGQGLQFLFEYFSETQRNKGNFPGRFSGRQFSNSRSEMNVSTLELGDSALYLCASSSGGGNTEAFFGQGTRLTVV.

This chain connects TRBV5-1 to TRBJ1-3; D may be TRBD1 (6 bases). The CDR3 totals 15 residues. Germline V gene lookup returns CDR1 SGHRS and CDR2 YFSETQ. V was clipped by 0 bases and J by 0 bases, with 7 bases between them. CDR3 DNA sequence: TGCGCCAGCAGCTTGGCGACAGGCTCTGGAAACACCATATATTTT. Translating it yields CASSLATGSGNTIYF.

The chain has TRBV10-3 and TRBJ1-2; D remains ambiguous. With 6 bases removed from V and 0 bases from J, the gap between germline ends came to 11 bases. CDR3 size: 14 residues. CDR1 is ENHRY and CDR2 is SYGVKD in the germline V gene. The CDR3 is CAISHTDTNYGYTF. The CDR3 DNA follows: TGTGCCATCAGCCACACAGACACTAACTATGGCTACACCTTC.

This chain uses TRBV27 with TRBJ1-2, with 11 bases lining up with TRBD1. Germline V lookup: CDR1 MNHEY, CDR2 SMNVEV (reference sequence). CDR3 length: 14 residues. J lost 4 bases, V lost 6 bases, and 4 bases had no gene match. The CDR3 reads CASRDRGRGYGYTF. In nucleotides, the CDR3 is TGTGCCAGCAGGGACAGGGGGCGAGGCTATGGCTACACCTTC.

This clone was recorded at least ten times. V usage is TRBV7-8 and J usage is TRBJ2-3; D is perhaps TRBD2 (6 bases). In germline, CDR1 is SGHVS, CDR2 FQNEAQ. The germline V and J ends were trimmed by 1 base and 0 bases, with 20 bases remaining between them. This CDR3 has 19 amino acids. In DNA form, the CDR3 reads TGTGCCAGCAGCTTAGTCCTCGGGATAGCGGACTCTAGCACAGATACGCAGTATTTT. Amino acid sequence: CASSLVLGIADSSTDTQYF.

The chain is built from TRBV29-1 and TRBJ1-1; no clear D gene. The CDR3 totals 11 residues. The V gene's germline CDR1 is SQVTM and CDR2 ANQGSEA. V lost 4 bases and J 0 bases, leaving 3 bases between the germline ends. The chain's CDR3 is CSVAVNTEAFF. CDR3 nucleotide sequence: TGCAGCGTTGCAGTGAACACTGAAGCTTTCTTT.

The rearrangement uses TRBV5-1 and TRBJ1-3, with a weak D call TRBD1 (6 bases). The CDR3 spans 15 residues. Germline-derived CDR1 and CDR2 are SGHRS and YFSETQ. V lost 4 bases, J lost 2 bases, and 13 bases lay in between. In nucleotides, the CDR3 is TGCGCCAGCAGCCCGGCCCAGGGGACTGGAAACACCATATATTTT. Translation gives CASSPAQGTGNTIYF. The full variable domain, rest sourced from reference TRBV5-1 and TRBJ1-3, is KAGVTQTPRYLIKTRGQQVTLSCSPISGHRSVSWYQQTPGQGLQFLFEYFSETQRNKGNFPGRFSGRQFSNSRSEMNVSTLELGDSALYLCASSPAQGTGNTIYFGEGSWLTVV.

CDR3 sequence: CASSIGGLAGQETQYF. The CDR3 DNA reads TGTGCCAGTAGTATAGGGGGACTAGCGGGACAAGAGACCCAGTACTTC. The V gene is TRBV19, the J gene TRBJ2-5; 13 positions agree with TRBD2. CDR3 length equals 16 residues. V lost 1 base and J lost 2; bases outside the gene matches: 1. In germline, CDR1 is LNHDA, CDR2 SQIVND (reference sequence).

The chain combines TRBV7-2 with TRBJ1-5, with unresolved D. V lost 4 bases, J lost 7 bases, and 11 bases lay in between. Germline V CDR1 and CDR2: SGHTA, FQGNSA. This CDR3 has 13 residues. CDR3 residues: CASSSSRKQPQHF. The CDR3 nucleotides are TGTGCCAGCAGCTCTTCCAGGAAACAGCCCCAGCATTTT.

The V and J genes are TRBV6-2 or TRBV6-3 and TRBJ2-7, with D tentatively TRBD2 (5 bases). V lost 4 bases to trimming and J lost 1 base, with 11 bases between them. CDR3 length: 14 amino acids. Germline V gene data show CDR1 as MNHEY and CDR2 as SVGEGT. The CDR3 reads CASSSIGLSYEQYF. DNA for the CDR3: TGTGCCAGCAGTTCCATCGGACTTTCCTACGAGCAGTACTTC.

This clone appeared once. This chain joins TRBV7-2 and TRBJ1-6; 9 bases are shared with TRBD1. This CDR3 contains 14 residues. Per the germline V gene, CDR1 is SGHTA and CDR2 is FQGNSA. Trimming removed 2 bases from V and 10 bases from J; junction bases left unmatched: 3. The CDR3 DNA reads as TGTGCCAGCAGCTTACGACAGGGGGAATCACCCCTCCACTTT. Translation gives CASSLRQGESPLHF.

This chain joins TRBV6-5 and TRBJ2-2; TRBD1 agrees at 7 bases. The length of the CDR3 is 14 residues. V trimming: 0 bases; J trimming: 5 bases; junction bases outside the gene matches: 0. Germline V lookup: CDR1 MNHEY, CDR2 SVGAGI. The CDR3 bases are TGTGCCAGCAGTTACTCACAGGGGACCGGGGAGCTGTTTTTT. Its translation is CASSYSQGTGELFF.

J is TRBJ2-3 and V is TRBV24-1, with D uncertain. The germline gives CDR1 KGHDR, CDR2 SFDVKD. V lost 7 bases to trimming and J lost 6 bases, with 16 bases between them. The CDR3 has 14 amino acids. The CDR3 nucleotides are TGTGCCACCAGACTTTCTCCCGAGGCGGATACGCAGTATTTT. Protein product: CATRLSPEADTQYF.

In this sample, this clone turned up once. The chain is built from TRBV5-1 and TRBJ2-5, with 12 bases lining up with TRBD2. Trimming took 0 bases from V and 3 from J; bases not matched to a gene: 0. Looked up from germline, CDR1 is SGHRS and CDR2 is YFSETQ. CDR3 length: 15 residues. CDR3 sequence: CASSLGTSGKETQYF. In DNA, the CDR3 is TGCGCCAGCAGCTTGGGGACTAGCGGGAAAGAGACCCAGTACTTC.

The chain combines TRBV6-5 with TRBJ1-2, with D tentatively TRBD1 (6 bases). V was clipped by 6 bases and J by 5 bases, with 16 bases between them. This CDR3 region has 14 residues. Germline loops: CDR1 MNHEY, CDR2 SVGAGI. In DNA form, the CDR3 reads TGTGCCAGCAGCAGGGACACCACGGGATATGGCTACACCTTC. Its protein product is CASSRDTTGYGYTF.

CDR3 DNA sequence: TGTGCCAGCAGCGAGGGGGTAGCGGATACGCAGTATTTT. Protein sequence: CASSEGVADTQYF. The chain joins TRBV9 to TRBJ2-3; TRBD1 might be the D (6 bases). The CDR3 spans 13 residues. Germline CDR1 is SGDLS and CDR2 is YYNGEE. V lost 3 bases and J 6 bases, leaving 11 bases between the germline ends.

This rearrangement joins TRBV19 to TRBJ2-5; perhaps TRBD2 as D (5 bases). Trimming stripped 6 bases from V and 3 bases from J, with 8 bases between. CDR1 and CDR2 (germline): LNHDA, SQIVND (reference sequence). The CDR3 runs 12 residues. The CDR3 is CASSTREETQYF. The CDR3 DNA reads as TGTGCCAGTAGCACGCGGGAAGAGACCCAGTACTTC.

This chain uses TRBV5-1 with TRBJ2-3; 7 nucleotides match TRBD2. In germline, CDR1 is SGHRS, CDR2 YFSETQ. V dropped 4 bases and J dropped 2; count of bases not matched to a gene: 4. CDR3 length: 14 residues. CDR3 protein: CASSQRDYTDTQYF. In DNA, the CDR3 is TGCGCCAGCAGCCAAAGGGACTACACAGATACGCAGTATTTT.

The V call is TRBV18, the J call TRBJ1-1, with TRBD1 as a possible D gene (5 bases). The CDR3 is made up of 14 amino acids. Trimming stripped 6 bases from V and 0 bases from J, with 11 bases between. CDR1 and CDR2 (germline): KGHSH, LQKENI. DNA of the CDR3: TGTGCCAGCTCGGGGGGTCAGGTGAACACTGAAGCTTTCTTT. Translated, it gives CASSGGQVNTEAFF.

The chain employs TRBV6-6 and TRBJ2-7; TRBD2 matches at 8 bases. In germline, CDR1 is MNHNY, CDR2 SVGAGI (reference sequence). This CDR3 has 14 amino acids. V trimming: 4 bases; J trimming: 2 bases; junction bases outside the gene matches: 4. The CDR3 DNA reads TGTGCCAGCAGTTTAGCGGGACCTCCCTACGAGCAGTACTTC. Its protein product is CASSLAGPPYEQYF.

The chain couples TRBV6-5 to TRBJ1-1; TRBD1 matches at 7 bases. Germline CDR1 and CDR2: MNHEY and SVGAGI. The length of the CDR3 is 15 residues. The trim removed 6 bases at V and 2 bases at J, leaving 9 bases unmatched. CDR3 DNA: TGTGCCAGCAGGACCATCGGGACAGCAAACACTGAAGCTTTCTTT. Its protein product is CASRTIGTANTEAFF.

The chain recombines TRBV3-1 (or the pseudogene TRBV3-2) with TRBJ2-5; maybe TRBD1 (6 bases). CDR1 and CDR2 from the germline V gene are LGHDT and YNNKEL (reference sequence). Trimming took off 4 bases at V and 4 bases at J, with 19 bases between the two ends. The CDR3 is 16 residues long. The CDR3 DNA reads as TGTGCCAGCAGCCCCTGGGCAGGTCGAGGGGGAGAGACCCAGTACTTC. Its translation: CASSPWAGRGGETQYF.

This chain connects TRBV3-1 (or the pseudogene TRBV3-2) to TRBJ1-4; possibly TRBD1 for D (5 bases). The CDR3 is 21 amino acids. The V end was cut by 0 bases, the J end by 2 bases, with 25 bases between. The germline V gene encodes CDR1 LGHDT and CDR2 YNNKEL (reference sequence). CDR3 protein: CASSQEEGTGSKLFTNEKLFF. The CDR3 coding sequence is TGTGCCAGCAGCCAAGAGGAGGGTACAGGATCCAAGTTGTTTACTAATGAAAAACTGTTTTTT.

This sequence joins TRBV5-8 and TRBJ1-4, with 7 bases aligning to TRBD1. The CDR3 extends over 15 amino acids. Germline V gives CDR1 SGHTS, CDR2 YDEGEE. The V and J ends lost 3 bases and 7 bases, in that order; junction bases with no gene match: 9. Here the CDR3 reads CASSSRTGQSEKLFF. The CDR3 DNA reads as TGTGCCAGCAGCTCCCGAACGGGACAGAGTGAAAAACTGTTTTTT.

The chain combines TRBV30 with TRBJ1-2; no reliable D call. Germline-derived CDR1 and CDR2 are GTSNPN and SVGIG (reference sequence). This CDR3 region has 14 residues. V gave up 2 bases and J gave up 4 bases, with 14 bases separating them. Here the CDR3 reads CAWSSLGRPYGYTF. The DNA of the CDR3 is TGTGCCTGGAGTAGTTTGGGCAGGCCCTATGGCTACACCTTC.

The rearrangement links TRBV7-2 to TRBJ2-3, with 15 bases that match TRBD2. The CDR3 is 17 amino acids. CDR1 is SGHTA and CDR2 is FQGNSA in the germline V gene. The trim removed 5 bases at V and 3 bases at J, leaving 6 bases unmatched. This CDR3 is CASSLYGLAGGTDTQYF. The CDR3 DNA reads TGTGCCAGCAGCCTATACGGACTAGCGGGAGGGACAGATACGCAGTATTTT.

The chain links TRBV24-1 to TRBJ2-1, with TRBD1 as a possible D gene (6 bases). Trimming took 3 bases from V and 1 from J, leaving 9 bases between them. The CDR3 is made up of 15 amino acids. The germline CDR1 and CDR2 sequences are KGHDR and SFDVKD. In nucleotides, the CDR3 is TGTGCCACCAGTGATCCCAGGGGATCCTACAATGAGCAGTTCTTC. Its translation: CATSDPRGSYNEQFF.

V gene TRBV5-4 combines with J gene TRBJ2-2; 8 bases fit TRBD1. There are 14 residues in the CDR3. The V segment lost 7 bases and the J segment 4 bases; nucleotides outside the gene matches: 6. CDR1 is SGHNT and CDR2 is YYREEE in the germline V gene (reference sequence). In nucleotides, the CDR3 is TGTGCCAGCGCCCAGGGGGCGGGCACCGGGGAGCTGTTTTTT. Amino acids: CASAQGAGTGELFF.

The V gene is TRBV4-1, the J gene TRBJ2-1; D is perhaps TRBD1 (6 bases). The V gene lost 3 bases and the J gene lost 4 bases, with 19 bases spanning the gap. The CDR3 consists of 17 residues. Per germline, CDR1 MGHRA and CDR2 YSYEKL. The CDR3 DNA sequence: TGCGCCAGCAGCCATCCGGCAGGGGCCGCCATTTACAATGAGCAGTTCTTC. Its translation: CASSHPAGAAIYNEQFF.

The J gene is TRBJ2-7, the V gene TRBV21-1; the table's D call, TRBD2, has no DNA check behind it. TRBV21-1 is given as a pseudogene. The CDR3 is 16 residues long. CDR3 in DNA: TGTGCCAGCTCGGGACTAGTGGGGGGATGTTCCTACGAGCAGTACTTC. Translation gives CASSGLVGGCSYEQYF.